This is a list of T cell receptor beta chains from one sample in a study of blood T cell repertoires in COVID-19. TCRdb's copy holds only in-frame clones and misses some; the assay was immunoSEQ multiplex PCR. The table has tens of thousands of clones, around nine tenths seen once. Sequenced: peripheral blood. The receptor set was obtained from a woman of 80 years or more with acute or convalescent COVID-19. CDR3s include the opening cysteine and the closing phenylalanine or tryptophan. Each record gives: CDR3 DNA, CDR3 protein, clone size, V gene, J gene, D gene. D genes are given only for firm matches. Clone size is not always given. Where it is, it says once, few, many or a class for expanded clones.

cdr3_nt: TGTGCCAGCAGGACCACAGGGAACACTGAAGCTTTCTTT
cdr3_aa: CASRTTGNTEAFF
clone_size: -
v_call: TRBV28
j_call: TRBJ1-1
d_call: -

cdr3_nt: TGTGCCAGCAGTTCCACAGGGGCGAACTATGGCTACACCTTC
cdr3_aa: CASSSTGANYGYTF
clone_size: -
v_call: TRBV5-4
j_call: TRBJ1-2
d_call: TRBD1

cdr3_nt: TGTGCCAGCAGGGACAGGAAGGGATCCATGAACACTGAAGCTTTCTTT
cdr3_aa: CASRDRKGSMNTEAFF
clone_size: -
v_call: TRBV2
j_call: TRBJ1-1
d_call: TRBD1

cdr3_nt: TGTGCCAGCAGTACCGGGACAGGGTCAAACGAGCAGTACTTC
cdr3_aa: CASSTGTGSNEQYF
clone_size: few
v_call: TRBV28
j_call: TRBJ2-7
d_call: TRBD1

cdr3_nt: TGTGCCAGCGGAACGTGGGACTCTGCCTACGAGCAGTACTTC
cdr3_aa: CASGTWDSAYEQYF
clone_size: -
v_call: TRBV7-2
j_call: TRBJ2-7
d_call: -

cdr3_nt: TGTGCCAGCAGTGATGGAGGTTTAGGTGAGCAGTTCTTC
cdr3_aa: CASSDGGLGEQFF
clone_size: -
v_call: TRBV25-1
j_call: TRBJ2-1
d_call: -

cdr3_nt: TGTGCCAGCAGCTTATCCCCCCCCGGGACAGGGCAGAGGAACACTGAAGCTTTCTTT
cdr3_aa: CASSLSPPGTGQRNTEAFF
clone_size: -
v_call: TRBV11-2
j_call: TRBJ1-1
d_call: TRBD1

cdr3_nt: TGTGCCAGCAGGAGGTCCGTGAACACCGGGGAGCTGTTTTTT
cdr3_aa: CASRRSVNTGELFF
clone_size: -
v_call: TRBV27
j_call: TRBJ2-2
d_call: -

cdr3_nt: TGCGCCAGCAGCCCGGGGGGGGGAGAGACCCAGTACTTC
cdr3_aa: CASSPGGGETQYF
clone_size: -
v_call: TRBV5-1
j_call: TRBJ2-5
d_call: TRBD2

cdr3_nt: TGTGCCAGCACCATGGCCTCTGGAAACACCATATATTTT
cdr3_aa: CASTMASGNTIYF
clone_size: once
v_call: TRBV6-6
j_call: TRBJ1-3
d_call: -

cdr3_nt: TGCGCCAGCAGCTTGAGTTCCCAGGTCAATAACTATGGCTACACCTTC
cdr3_aa: CASSLSSQVNNYGYTF
clone_size: -
v_call: TRBV5-1
j_call: TRBJ1-2
d_call: -

cdr3_nt: TGTGCCAGTAGTCCCTACCAAACTGCGGTTCCAAATGAGCAGTTCTTC
cdr3_aa: CASSPYQTAVPNEQFF
clone_size: -
v_call: TRBV19
j_call: TRBJ2-1
d_call: -

cdr3_nt: TGTGCCAGCAGCCCAGGACTAGCGGGGAATGAGCAGTTCTTC
cdr3_aa: CASSPGLAGNEQFF
clone_size: many
v_call: TRBV7-3
j_call: TRBJ2-1
d_call: TRBD2

cdr3_nt: TGTGCCACCAGCAGAGAAGGGGATAGTTTCACAGATACGCAGTATTTT
cdr3_aa: CATSREGDSFTDTQYF
clone_size: -
v_call: TRBV15
j_call: TRBJ2-3
d_call: -

cdr3_nt: TGTGCCAGCCGTATGGACACAACTAGCGGGAGATCGGAGACCCAGTACTTC
cdr3_aa: CASRMDTTSGRSETQYF
clone_size: -
v_call: TRBV3-1/TRBV3-2
j_call: TRBJ2-5
d_call: TRBD2

cdr3_nt: TGTGCCAGCAGAGGGTGGGGGGCTGAAGCTTTCTTT
cdr3_aa: CASRGWGAEAFF
clone_size: -
v_call: TRBV2
j_call: TRBJ1-1
d_call: -

cdr3_nt: TGTGCCAGCAGCCGGAGGACAGACACAAATGAGCAGTTCTTC
cdr3_aa: CASSRRTDTNEQFF
clone_size: -
v_call: TRBV3-1/TRBV3-2
j_call: TRBJ2-1
d_call: -

cdr3_nt: TGTGCCAGCAGCTCCCTAAGGACAGGGGGCTTAGAGACCCAGTACTTC
cdr3_aa: CASSSLRTGGLETQYF
clone_size: -
v_call: TRBV7-2
j_call: TRBJ2-5
d_call: TRBD1

cdr3_nt: TGCGCCAGCAGCCCCCGGACTAGCGGGGGAGATGAGCAGTTCTTC
cdr3_aa: CASSPRTSGGDEQFF
clone_size: -
v_call: TRBV5-1
j_call: TRBJ2-1
d_call: TRBD2

cdr3_nt: TGTGCCAGCAAACTGACAGCGAACACTGAAGCTTTCTTT
cdr3_aa: CASKLTANTEAFF
clone_size: -
v_call: TRBV28
j_call: TRBJ1-1
d_call: -

cdr3_nt: TGTGCCAGCAGTGACAGGTCTGGATCACCCCTCCACTTT
cdr3_aa: CASSDRSGSPLHF
clone_size: -
v_call: TRBV2
j_call: TRBJ1-6
d_call: -

cdr3_nt: TGTGCCAGTAGTATAGTCAATAGCAATCAGCCCCAGCATTTT
cdr3_aa: CASSIVNSNQPQHF
clone_size: -
v_call: TRBV19
j_call: TRBJ1-5
d_call: -

cdr3_nt: TGTGCCAGCAGTGTGCGAAGCGGGAGCCAAACCGGGGAGCTGTTTTTT
cdr3_aa: CASSVRSGSQTGELFF
clone_size: once
v_call: TRBV2
j_call: TRBJ2-2
d_call: TRBD2

cdr3_nt: TGTGCCAGCAGCCCTGGACTACTCCAAGAGACCCAGTACTTC
cdr3_aa: CASSPGLLQETQYF
clone_size: once
v_call: TRBV5-4
j_call: TRBJ2-5
d_call: -

cdr3_nt: TGTGCCAGTACTCATAAGGGACAGGGGGGGACAAATGAGCAGTTCTTC
cdr3_aa: CASTHKGQGGTNEQFF
clone_size: -
v_call: TRBV19
j_call: TRBJ2-1
d_call: TRBD1

cdr3_nt: TGTGCCAGCAGTTACAACCGGGTGAACACTGAAGCTTTCTTT
cdr3_aa: CASSYNRVNTEAFF
clone_size: -
v_call: TRBV6-5
j_call: TRBJ1-1
d_call: -

cdr3_nt: TGCGCCAGCAGCTCGGCCCCGATCGACAGGGCAGATACGCAGTATTTT
cdr3_aa: CASSSAPIDRADTQYF
clone_size: -
v_call: TRBV5-1
j_call: TRBJ2-3
d_call: TRBD1

cdr3_nt: TGTGCCAGCAGTTCCCGGGACAGGGAGACCTACGAGCAGTACTTC
cdr3_aa: CASSSRDRETYEQYF
clone_size: -
v_call: TRBV28
j_call: TRBJ2-7
d_call: TRBD1

cdr3_nt: TGCGCCAGCAGCCAAGATCTTGAGGGTTCTCGAGATCGGGGCTACACCTTC
cdr3_aa: CASSQDLEGSRDRGYTF
clone_size: -
v_call: TRBV4-3
j_call: TRBJ1-2
d_call: -

cdr3_nt: TGTGCCAGCAGCACAGGGGAGCGAGATCAGCCCCAGCATTTT
cdr3_aa: CASSTGERDQPQHF
clone_size: -
v_call: TRBV5-5
j_call: TRBJ1-5
d_call: TRBD1

cdr3_nt: TGTGCCAGCAGCCGGGGACAGGGTTATGGCTACACCTTC
cdr3_aa: CASSRGQGYGYTF
clone_size: -
v_call: TRBV11-1
j_call: TRBJ1-2
d_call: TRBD1

cdr3_nt: TGCGCCAGCAGCTCCGGGACAGGGACGGTGGCTGAAGCTTTCTTT
cdr3_aa: CASSSGTGTVAEAFF
clone_size: -
v_call: TRBV10-1
j_call: TRBJ1-1
d_call: TRBD1

cdr3_nt: TGCGCCAGCAGCCTCGGACTAGCGGCTGAGCAGTTCTTC
cdr3_aa: CASSLGLAAEQFF
clone_size: -
v_call: TRBV5-1
j_call: TRBJ2-1
d_call: TRBD2

cdr3_nt: TGTGCCAGCAGTCCAGACCAGGAATATGGCTACACCTTC
cdr3_aa: CASSPDQEYGYTF
clone_size: -
v_call: TRBV6-5
j_call: TRBJ1-2
d_call: -

cdr3_nt: TGTGCCAGCAGTACCAGGGGGTCCTACGAGCAGTACTTC
cdr3_aa: CASSTRGSYEQYF
clone_size: -
v_call: TRBV6-5
j_call: TRBJ2-7
d_call: TRBD1

cdr3_nt: TGTGCCAGCAGCTCCAACTTGGGCACAGATACGCAGTATTTT
cdr3_aa: CASSSNLGTDTQYF
clone_size: -
v_call: TRBV11-3
j_call: TRBJ2-3
d_call: -

cdr3_nt: TGTGCCAGCAGCTTGGGACAGGGAGGCTATGGCTACACCTTC
cdr3_aa: CASSLGQGGYGYTF
clone_size: -
v_call: TRBV3-1/TRBV3-2
j_call: TRBJ1-2
d_call: TRBD1

cdr3_nt: TGTGCCAGCAGCGTCCGGGGGGGCGGGAGCACTGAAGCTTTCTTT
cdr3_aa: CASSVRGGGSTEAFF
clone_size: -
v_call: TRBV9
j_call: TRBJ1-1
d_call: -

cdr3_nt: TGTGCCAGTACGAGCGCGGGGATCGTAGGCTATGGCTACACCTTC
cdr3_aa: CASTSAGIVGYGYTF
clone_size: -
v_call: TRBV19
j_call: TRBJ1-2
d_call: -

cdr3_nt: TGTGCCAGCAGCTTAGGGAGGGGAGGGAATCAGCCCCAGCATTTT
cdr3_aa: CASSLGRGGNQPQHF
clone_size: -
v_call: TRBV7-2
j_call: TRBJ1-5
d_call: -

cdr3_nt: TGTGCCAGCTCACCTCGGACTAGCGGGGGATGGGGCGATACGCAGTATTTT
cdr3_aa: CASSPRTSGGWGDTQYF
clone_size: -
v_call: TRBV18
j_call: TRBJ2-3
d_call: TRBD2

cdr3_nt: TGTGCCAGCAGTGAAGCCTCGAGACAGCCCCAGCATTTT
cdr3_aa: CASSEASRQPQHF
clone_size: -
v_call: TRBV6-1
j_call: TRBJ1-5
d_call: -

cdr3_nt: TGTGCCAGCAGCTTGACAGTCGGTAGAACTAATGAAAAACTGTTTTTT
cdr3_aa: CASSLTVGRTNEKLFF
clone_size: -
v_call: TRBV7-6
j_call: TRBJ1-4
d_call: -